This T cell receptor beta chain comes out of a study of blood T cell repertoires in COVID-19. On the study more broadly: Sites in the United States, Italy and Spain provided acute and convalescent COVID-19 samples. PBMCs, B-cell-depleted T cells, or T cells provided the cDNA or gDNA that made up the material.

Source study methods: Amplification with reference gene primers provided the estimates of nucleated cell counts. Clones were read by immunoSEQ multiplex PCR, and TCRdb kept only the in-frame ones, dropping some. The D gene and trimming were derived from the DNA, and the V and J assignments and clone size from that table. The sample includes roughly 130,000 clones, about 79% of them seen just once. J lost 5 bases, V lost 8 bases, and 6 bases had no gene match. The germline gives CDR1 SEHNR, CDR2 FQNEAQ (reference sequence). The CDR3 has 14 residues. The receptor's source is a woman aged 70-85 years with acute or convalescent COVID-19. The V gene is TRBV7-9, the J gene TRBJ2-2, with TRBD1 identical over 9 bases. The sequenced material came from peripheral blood. The CDR3 coding sequence is TGTGCCAGCGCCGGACAGGGGCGGACCGGGGAGCTGTTTTTT. This translates into CASAGQGRTGELFF.